This entry concerns a single T cell receptor (beta chain). Its specificity is unknown. Clones were read by immunoSEQ multiplex PCR, and TCRdb kept only the in-frame ones, dropping some. This table has approximately 70,000 clones, about four fifths appearing once. CDR1 GTSNPN and CDR2 SVGIG come from the germline V gene (reference sequence). CDR3 length: 11 amino acids. The ends were cut back, 3 bases at V and 6 bases at J, with 7 bases in the middle. This entry comes from a study of T cell responses to AZD1222 COVID-19 vaccine. Study-wide points: Females made up more of the donors, who were largely white British, and clonal diversity may have come out too low. Of spike-specific TCRs, nearly half reportedly target regions left unmutated in variants. All repertoire sampling was performed exclusively after the peak T cell response.

Pooled together were second doses at about 4 or about 12 weeks. The V call is TRBV30, the J call TRBJ2-3; no clear D gene. The specimen was peripheral blood, collected 28 days after the second AZD1222 dose. This receptor was taken from an adult who received the AZD1222 COVID-19 vaccine. CDR3 in DNA: TGTGCCTGGAGCCTGAGGGATACGCAGTATTTT. Its translation is CAWSLRDTQYF.